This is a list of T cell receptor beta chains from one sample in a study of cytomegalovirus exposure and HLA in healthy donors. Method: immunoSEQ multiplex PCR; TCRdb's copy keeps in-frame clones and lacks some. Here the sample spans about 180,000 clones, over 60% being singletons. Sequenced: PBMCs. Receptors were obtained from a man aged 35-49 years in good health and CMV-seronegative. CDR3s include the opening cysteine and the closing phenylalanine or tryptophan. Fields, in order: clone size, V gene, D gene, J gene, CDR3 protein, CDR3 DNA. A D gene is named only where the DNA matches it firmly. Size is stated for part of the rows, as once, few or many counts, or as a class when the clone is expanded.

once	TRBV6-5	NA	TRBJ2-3	CASSLRGITDTQYF	TGTGCCAGCAGTCTTCGGGGGATCACAGATACGCAGTATTTT
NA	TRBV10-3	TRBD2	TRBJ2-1	CAIRMTSGEGNEQFF	TGTGCCATCAGGATGACTAGCGGGGAGGGCAATGAGCAGTTCTTC
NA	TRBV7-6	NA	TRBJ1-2	CASSARFPGNGYTF	TGTGCCAGCAGCGCCCGTTTCCCAGGAAATGGCTACACCTTC
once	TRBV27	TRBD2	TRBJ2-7	CASSYSGSLIEQYF	TGTGCCAGCAGTTATAGCGGGAGTCTCATCGAGCAGTACTTC
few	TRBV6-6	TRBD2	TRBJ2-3	CASSGTSGRPDTQYF	TGTGCCAGCTCAGGGACTAGCGGGAGGCCAGATACGCAGTATTTT
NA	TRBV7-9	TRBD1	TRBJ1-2	CASSFPGQGEQGYTF	TGTGCCAGCAGCTTTCCGGGACAGGGGGAACAAGGCTACACCTTC
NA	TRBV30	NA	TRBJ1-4	CAWSVPTGDGEKLFF	TGTGCCTGGAGTGTACCTACGGGGGATGGGGAAAAACTGTTTTTT
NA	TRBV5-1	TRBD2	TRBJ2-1	CASSPSGGNYNEQFF	TGCGCCAGCAGCCCTAGCGGGGGAAACTACAATGAGCAGTTCTTC
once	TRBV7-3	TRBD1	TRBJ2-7	CASSLGQADEQYF	TGTGCCAGCAGCTTAGGACAGGCGGACGAGCAGTACTTC
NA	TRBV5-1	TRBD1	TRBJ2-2	CASSLQGTGNTGELFF	TGCGCCAGCAGCTTACAGGGGACAGGTAACACCGGGGAGCTGTTTTTT
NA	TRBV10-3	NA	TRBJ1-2	CAISDSTVYGYTF	TGTGCCATCAGTGACTCGACAGTCTATGGCTACACCTTC
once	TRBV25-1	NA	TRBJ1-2	CASSPGWDYGYTF	TGTGCCAGCAGTCCAGGTTGGGACTATGGCTACACCTTC
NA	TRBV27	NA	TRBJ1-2	CASRSAGGDGNGYTF	TGTGCCAGCAGGTCCGCCGGGGGGGATGGGAATGGCTACACCTTC
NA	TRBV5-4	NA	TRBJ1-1	CASSLDRKLEAFF	TGTGCCAGCAGCTTGGACAGGAAACTCGAAGCTTTCTTT
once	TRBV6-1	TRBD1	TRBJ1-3	CASSETWTGGSSGNTIYF	TGTGCCAGCAGTGAGACGTGGACAGGGGGCTCCTCTGGAAACACCATATATTTT
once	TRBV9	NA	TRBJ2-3	CASSVSGVEDTQYF	TGTGCCAGCAGCGTGTCGGGAGTAGAAGATACGCAGTATTTT